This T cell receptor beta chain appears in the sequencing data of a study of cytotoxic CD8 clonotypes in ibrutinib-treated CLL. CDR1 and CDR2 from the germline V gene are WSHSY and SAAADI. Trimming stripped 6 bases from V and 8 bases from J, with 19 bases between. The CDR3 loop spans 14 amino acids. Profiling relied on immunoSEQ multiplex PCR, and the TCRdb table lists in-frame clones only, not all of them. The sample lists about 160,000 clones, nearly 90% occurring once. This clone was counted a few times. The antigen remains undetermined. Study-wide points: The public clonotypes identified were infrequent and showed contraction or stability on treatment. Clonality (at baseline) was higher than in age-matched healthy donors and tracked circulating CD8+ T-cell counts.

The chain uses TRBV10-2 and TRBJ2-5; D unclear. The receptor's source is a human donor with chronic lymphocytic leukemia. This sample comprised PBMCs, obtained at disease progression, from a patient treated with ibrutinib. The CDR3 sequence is CASSRGANWITQYF. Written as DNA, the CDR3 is TGCGCCAGCAGCAGAGGCGCCAACTGGATAACCCAGTACTTC.